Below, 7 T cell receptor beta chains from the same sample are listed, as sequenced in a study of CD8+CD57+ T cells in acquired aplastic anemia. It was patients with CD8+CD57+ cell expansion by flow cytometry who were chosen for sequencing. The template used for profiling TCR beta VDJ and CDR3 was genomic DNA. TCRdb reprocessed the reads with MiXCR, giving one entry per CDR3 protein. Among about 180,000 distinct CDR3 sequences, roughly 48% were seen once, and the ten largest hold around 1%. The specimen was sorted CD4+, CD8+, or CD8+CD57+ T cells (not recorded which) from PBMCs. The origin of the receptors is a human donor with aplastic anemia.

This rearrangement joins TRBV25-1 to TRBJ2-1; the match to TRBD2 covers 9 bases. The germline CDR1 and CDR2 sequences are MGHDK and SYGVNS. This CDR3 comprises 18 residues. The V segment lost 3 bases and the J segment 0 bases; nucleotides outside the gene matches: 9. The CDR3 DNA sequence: TGTGCCAGCAGTGATAGAGCGGGGGGCCCGAGCTCCTACAATGAGCAGTTCTTC. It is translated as CASSDRAGGPSSYNEQFF.

CDR3 bases: TGTGCCAGTAGTATCGGCGGGACTGGCCTGGAGCAGTACTTC. It yields the protein CASSIGGTGLEQYF. The chain recombines TRBV19 with TRBJ2-7, with D perhaps matching TRBD2 (6 bases). The V end lost 3 bases, the J end lost 7 bases, and 16 bases lay between the germline ends. Germline-derived CDR1 and CDR2 are LNHDA and SQIVND (reference sequence). The CDR3 runs 14 residues. The whole variable domain, filled in from reference TRBV19 and TRBJ2-7, reads DGGITQSPKYLFRKEGQNVTLSCEQNLNHDAMYWYRQDPGQGLRLIYYSQIVNDFQKGDIAEGYSVSREKKESFPLTVTSAQKNPTAFYLCASSIGGTGLEQYFGPGTRLTVT.

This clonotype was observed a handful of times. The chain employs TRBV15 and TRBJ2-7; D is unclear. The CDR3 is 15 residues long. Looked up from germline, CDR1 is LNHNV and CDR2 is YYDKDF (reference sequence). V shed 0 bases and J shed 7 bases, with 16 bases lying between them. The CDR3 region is CATSRDRVGQREQYF. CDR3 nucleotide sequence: TGTGCCACCAGCAGAGATCGGGTGGGCCAGAGGGAGCAGTACTTC.

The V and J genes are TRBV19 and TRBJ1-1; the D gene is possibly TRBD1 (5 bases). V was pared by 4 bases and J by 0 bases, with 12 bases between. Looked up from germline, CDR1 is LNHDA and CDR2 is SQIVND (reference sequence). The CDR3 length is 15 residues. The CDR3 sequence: CASSTPGQLNTEAFF. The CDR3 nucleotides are TGTGCCAGTAGTACCCCCGGACAATTGAACACTGAAGCTTTCTTT.

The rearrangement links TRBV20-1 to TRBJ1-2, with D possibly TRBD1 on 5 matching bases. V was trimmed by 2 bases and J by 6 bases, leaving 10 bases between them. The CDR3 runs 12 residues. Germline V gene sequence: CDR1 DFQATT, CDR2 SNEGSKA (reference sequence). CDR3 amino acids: CSARQGGHGYTF. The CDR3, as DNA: TGCAGTGCTAGACAGGGAGGGCATGGCTACACCTTC.

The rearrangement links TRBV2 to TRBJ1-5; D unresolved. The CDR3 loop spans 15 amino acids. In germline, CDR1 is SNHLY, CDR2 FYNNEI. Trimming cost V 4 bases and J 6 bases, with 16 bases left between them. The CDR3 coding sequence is TGTGCCAGCAGTGGGTGGGTACAGATGGTTCAGCCCCAGCATTTT. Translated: CASSGWVQMVQPQHF.

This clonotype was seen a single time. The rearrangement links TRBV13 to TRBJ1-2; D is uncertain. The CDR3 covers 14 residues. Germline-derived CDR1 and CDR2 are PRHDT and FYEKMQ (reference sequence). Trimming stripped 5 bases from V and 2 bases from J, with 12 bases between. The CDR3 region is CASSPLLDNYGYTF. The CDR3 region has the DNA TGTGCCAGCAGCCCCCTCCTAGACAACTATGGCTACACCTTC.